This T cell receptor beta chain was captured in a study of T cells after yellow fever vaccination. V was trimmed by 0 bases and J by 9 bases, leaving 5 bases between them. The CDR3 is 12 residues long. TCRdb reprocessed the 5' RACE reads with MiXCR, giving one entry per CDR3 protein. The sample yields under 550,000 distinct CDR3 sequences, about a fifth seen once. The sequence was obtained from a young man who received the YFV17D yellow fever vaccine. The chain joins TRBV12-3 or TRBV12-4 to TRBJ1-4; no clear D gene. The sequences come from PBMCs, collected roughly 20 days after the first yellow fever vaccination. CDR3 bases: TGTGCCAGCAGTTTAGCGAAGAAAAAACTGTTTTTT. Protein sequence: CASSLAKKKLFF.